This TCR beta chain was observed in a study of T cell repertoires in cytomegalovirus infection. Study in general: Epitope selection comprised recently identified HLA-C-restricted CMV epitopes and well-studied HLA-B-restricted CMV epitopes. TCR beta signatures that were public indicated CMV infection and matching HLA type.

Trimming took 3 bases from V and 0 from J; bases not matched to a gene: 12. Germline lookup yields CDR1 MNHNY and CDR2 SVGAGI (reference sequence). The CDR3 extends over 18 amino acids. Each CDR3 protein is one row after TCRdb ran MiXCR on the reads. This sample has 60,000 to 75,000 distinct CDR3 sequences, with around 27% found just once. General study points: CMV carriers with the relevant HLA were identified by cumulative public TCR beta family frequency. In two of eight donors, the top clonotype was HLA-C-restricted CMV-specific.

Points on this clonotype: Antigen unknown.

This TCR was recovered from a human donor in good health (CMV status not recorded). Some clones in this sample may be carry-over from other donors' samples. This chain connects TRBV6-6 to TRBJ1-1; 8 bases line up with TRBD1. The sample was CD8+ T cells from cultured PBMCs, taken from culture after CMV antigen stimulation. In nucleotides, the CDR3 is TGTGCCAGCAGTTATCCCGGACAGGGTGGTTTGCTGAACACTGAAGCTTTCTTT. It codes for CASSYPGQGGLLNTEAFF.